This T cell receptor (beta chain) was captured by sequencing in a study of T cell changes during pregnancy in multiple sclerosis. The V end lost 2 bases, the J end lost 4 bases, and 4 bases lay between the germline ends. CDR1 is SGHRS, CDR2 YFSETQ, per germline. The CDR3 runs to 12 residues. Data came from immunoSEQ multiplex PCR; TCRdb stores just in-frame clones and leaves some out. The profile covers 15,000 to 17,000 clones, with around 83% appearing a single time and 15% to 20% taken by the ten largest. This TCR was sampled from a female donor in good health, enrolled as a control in a pregnancy study. J is TRBJ2-1 and V is TRBV5-1; D remains ambiguous. Specimen: CD8+ T cells from peripheral blood mononuclear cells, collected after pregnancy. CDR3 coding DNA: TGCGCCAGCAGCTTTAATTACAATGAGCAGTTCTTC. Protein sequence: CASSFNYNEQFF.